The 22 T cell receptor beta chains listed next were all sequenced from one sample in a study of T cells in women clearing cervical HPV infection. Sequenced by immunoSEQ multiplex PCR; TCRdb stores in-frame clones only, minus some. The sample totals about 20,000 clones. Sequenced sample: blood buffy coat. The receptors derive from a woman aged 18-70 years with a cervical HPV16 infection that either progressed to CIN3+ or cleared (not recorded which).

Comments on this clone: The observed sequence ends 3 residues before the CDR3 terminus, with the missing tail filled in from the germline J gene. V gene TRBV2 combines with J gene TRBJ2-3; TRBD1 aligns across 9 bases. This CDR3 contains 15 residues. Per the germline V gene, CDR1 is SNHLY and CDR2 is FYNNEI. CDR3 DNA (partial): TGTGCCAGCAGTTCGGACAGGGGAGGCAATCAGCCG. The encoded protein is CASSSDRGGNQP. The CDR3 as a whole reads CASSSDRGGNQPQYF.

A word on this clone: The DNA ends 3 residues before the CDR3 does, and the rest of the CDR3 is filled in from the germline J gene. The rearrangement uses TRBV30 and TRBJ1-4; no clear D gene. This CDR3 comprises 15 residues. The germline CDR1 and CDR2 sequences are GTSNPN and SVGIG (reference sequence). The germline V and J ends were trimmed by 3 bases and 0 bases, with 11 bases remaining between them. CDR3 sequence reads: CAWSHRVATNEKLFF. The covered CDR3 bases are TGTGCCTGGAGCCACCGGGTTGCAACTAATGAAAAA.

With regard to this clone: The CDR3 extends 3 residues past the end of the read, so its final part is completed from the germline J gene. V usage is TRBV12-3 or TRBV12-4 and J usage is TRBJ2-3; 10 nucleotides match TRBD1. J was trimmed by 1 base and V by 5 bases; bases with no gene match: 6. This CDR3 comprises 16 residues. This CDR3 is CASSTLTGGGTDTQYF. The part of the CDR3 DNA that was read is TGTGCCAGCAGTACCCTGACAGGGGGCGGCACAGATACG.

Concerning this clone: The CDR3 extends 3 residues past the end of the read, so its final part is completed from the germline J gene. The genes are TRBV19 and TRBJ1-1; D remains unclear. Germline values: CDR1 LNHDA, CDR2 SQIVND (reference sequence). The CDR3 is 16 amino acids. CDR3: CASSPGLEGPRGTAFF. CDR3 DNA (partial): TGTGCCAGTAGTCCCGGTCTGGAGGGTCCCCGAGGTACG.

A note on this clone: The CDR3 end is not reached by the read, which stops 3 residues before it; the germline J gene fills it in. The chain links TRBV30 to TRBJ1-5; D remains unclear. Trimming left V 2 bases short and J 0 bases short, with 11 bases between. This CDR3 has 15 residues. In germline, CDR1 is GTSNPN, CDR2 SVGIG (reference sequence). The CDR3: CAWSRAGYSNQPQHF. The CDR3 DNA, read in part, is TGTGCCTGGAGTCGGGCGGGATATAGCAATCAGCCC.

As to this clone: The DNA ends 3 residues before the CDR3 does, and the rest of the CDR3 is filled in from the germline J gene. This chain joins TRBV2 and TRBJ2-5; D not resolved. V lost 3 bases to trimming and J lost 0 bases, with 5 bases between them. The germline V gene has CDR1 SNHLY and CDR2 FYNNEI. The CDR3 is made up of 13 amino acids. This CDR3 is CASSDMYQETQYF. The CDR3 DNA, read in part, is TGTGCCAGCAGTGATATGTACCAAGAGACC.

Partial CDR3 DNA: TGTGCCAGCTCACCTGCTGATCGGCGGGGTAATGAC. Its protein product is CASSPADRRGND. Given in full, the CDR3 is CASSPADRRGNDYTF. The chain employs TRBV18 and TRBJ1-2; no clear D. The read comes to an end 3 residues before the CDR3 does, leaving the germline J gene to fill in the end. Per germline, CDR1 KGHSH and CDR2 LQKENI. The CDR3 has 15 amino acids.

As to this clone: The read gets to within 3 residues of the CDR3 end, and the germline J gene fills in the rest. The chain employs TRBV30 and TRBJ2-1; 7 bases match TRBD2. Germline-derived CDR1 and CDR2 are GTSNPN and SVGIG (reference sequence). This CDR3 has 14 amino acids. V shed 2 bases, J shed 4 bases, and the junction held 5 bases outside the gene matches. CDR3 bases read: TGTGCCTGGAGTTCCAAGCGGGGTTACAATGAG. The encoded protein is CAWSSKRGYNE. The whole CDR3 region reads CAWSSKRGYNEQFF.

Turning to this clone: Sequencing ends 3 residues short of the CDR3 end; the germline J gene provides the rest. V gene TRBV6-2 or TRBV6-3 combines with J gene TRBJ2-3; D is ambiguous. The germline V and J ends were trimmed by 0 bases and 3 bases, with 10 bases remaining between them. The CDR3 consists of 15 residues. Looked up from germline, CDR1 is MNHEY and CDR2 is SVGEGT. Here the CDR3 reads CASSYSMVTTDTQYF. Incomplete CDR3 DNA: TGTGCCAGCAGTTACTCGATGGTCACTACAGATACG.

Turning to this clone: From the germline J gene comes the end of the CDR3, since the read stops 3 residues before it. The chain joins TRBV7-2 to TRBJ2-1, with 8 positions matching TRBD2. V shed 5 bases and J 7 bases; nucleotides not matched to a gene: 7. CDR3 length: 14 residues. Looked up from germline, CDR1 is SGHTA and CDR2 is FQGNSA. Here the CDR3 reads CASSPGSGVNEQFF. The CDR3 DNA, read in part, is TGTGCCAGCAGCCCAGGTAGCGGGGTGAATGAG.

Turning to this clone: The CDR3 goes on 3 residues after the read ends, and that part is filled in from the germline J gene. The genes are TRBV18 and TRBJ2-2, with TRBD2 matching 10 bases. This CDR3 is built from 18 residues. Unmatched junction bases numbered 14, after V lost 8 bases and J lost 2 bases. Germline V lookup: CDR1 KGHSH, CDR2 LQKENI. The CDR3 loop reads CASTTPASGGPNTGELFF. The sequenced CDR3 bases are TGTGCCAGCACAACTCCCGCTAGCGGGGGACCCAACACCGGGGAG.

About this clone itself: The read terminates 3 residues ahead of where the CDR3 ends, so the germline J gene completes it. The V and J genes are TRBV7-6 and TRBJ1-2; D remains ambiguous. CDR1 SGHVS and CDR2 FNYEAQ come from the germline V gene. The CDR3 has 13 residues. This CDR3 is CASSLHSSYDYTF. The CDR3 bases that were read are TGTGCCAGCAGCTTACACAGTTCCTACGAC.

The DNA read from the CDR3 is TGTGCCAGCAGCCTCCACCCCGGGACAGGGGTCTACGAG. Translating gives CASSLHPGTGVYE. In full, the CDR3 reads CASSLHPGTGVYEQYF. This rearrangement joins TRBV16 to TRBJ2-7; 10 nucleotides agree with TRBD1. The read terminates 3 residues before the CDR3 end, so the remaining end is supplied by the germline J gene. The CDR3 totals 16 residues. Germline CDR1 and CDR2: KGHSY and FQNENV. After removal of 4 bases from V and 3 bases from J, the junction contained 9 bases not matched to a gene.

Comments on this clone: From the germline J gene comes the end of the CDR3, since the read stops 3 residues before it. This chain links TRBV19 with TRBJ2-7; a weak D match, TRBD1 (5 bases). The ends were cut back, 6 bases at V and 5 bases at J, with 14 bases in the middle. The CDR3 is made up of 13 amino acids. CDR1 and CDR2 from the germline V gene are LNHDA and SQIVND (reference sequence). The CDR3 protein is CASRAGAPDEQYF. CDR3 DNA, as far as it was read: TGTGCCAGTAGAGCTGGGGCTCCGGACGAG.

To note about this clone: The read stops 3 residues short of the end of the CDR3; the missing end is completed from the germline J gene. The chain carries TRBV10-3 and TRBJ2-3; 7 bases are shared with TRBD2. In germline, CDR1 is ENHRY, CDR2 SYGVKD. There are 17 residues in the CDR3. Trimming cost V 0 bases and J 2 bases; bases outside gene matches: 8. CDR3 sequence: CAISESVGTTNTDTQYF. CDR3 bases read: TGTGCCATCAGTGAGTCCGTAGGGACTACCAACACAGATACG.

To note about this clone: The sequenced fragment ends 3 residues before the CDR3 boundary, so the rest is inferred from the germline J gene. This chain uses TRBV7-9 with TRBJ1-4; TRBD1 matches at 8 bases. This CDR3 region has 14 residues. Germline-derived CDR1 and CDR2 are SEHNR and FQNEAQ (reference sequence). Trimming took 6 bases from V and 7 from J; bases not matched to a gene: 7. The CDR3 bases that were read are TGTGCCAGCAGGGCCGGGACAGGAACTGAAAAA. The encoded protein is CASRAGTGTEK. The entire CDR3 is CASRAGTGTEKLFF. The whole variable domain, remainder taken from reference TRBV7-9 and TRBJ1-4, is DTGVSQNPRHKITKRGQNVTFRCDPISEHNRLYWYRQTLGQGPEFLTYFQNEAQLEKSRLLSDRFSAERPKGSFSTLEIQRTEQGDSAMYLCASRAGTGTEKLFFGSGTQLSVL.

Partial CDR3 DNA: TGTGCCTGCGGTAGCGGGATCTACGAG. Translating it yields CACGSGIYE. The complete CDR3 sequence is CACGSGIYEQYF. The J gene is TRBJ2-7, the V gene TRBV30; 8 nucleotides line up with TRBD2. The CDR3 extends 3 residues past the end of the read, so its final part is completed from the germline J gene. V was clipped by 6 bases and J by 3 bases; unmatched bases: 4. This CDR3 is built from 12 residues. Germline V gene data show CDR1 as GTSNPN and CDR2 as SVGIG (reference sequence).

On this clone itself: The read ends 3 residues early relative to the CDR3; the germline J gene fills the gap. The chain employs TRBV2 and TRBJ2-7, with D unresolved. Germline CDR1 SNHLY, CDR2 FYNNEI. This CDR3 is 14 amino acids long. Deletions cut 3 bases from V and 4 bases from J, with 13 bases between. CDR3: CASSDYSGFYEQYF. The part of the CDR3 DNA that was read is TGTGCCAGCAGTGATTACAGTGGTTTTTACGAG. Complete variable domain (other parts from reference TRBV2 and TRBJ2-7): EPEVTQTPSHQVTQMGQEVILRCVPISNHLYFYWYRQILGQKVEFLVSFYNNEISEKSEIFDDQFSVERPDGSNFTLKIRSTKLEDSAMYFCASSDYSGFYEQYFGPGTRLTVT.

Concerning this clone: Read coverage stops 3 residues before the CDR3 terminus; the germline J gene supplies the remainder. The chain uses TRBV5-4 and TRBJ2-5, with 7 bases fitting TRBD1. Trimming at V came to 0 bases and at J to 5 bases, leaving 4 bases not matched to a gene. The CDR3 spans 14 residues. Germline V gene data show CDR1 as SGHNT and CDR2 as YYREEE (reference sequence). The chain's CDR3 is CASSLDRGHETQYF. The part of the CDR3 DNA that was read is TGTGCCAGCAGCTTGGACAGGGGTCACGAGACC.

Concerning this clone itself: Read data end 3 residues before the CDR3 end; the end is taken from the germline J gene. The chain is built from TRBV7-2 and TRBJ2-4; the D gene is possibly TRBD1 (5 bases). The CDR3 runs 16 residues. V was trimmed by 0 bases and J by 1 base, leaving 10 bases between them. CDR1 is SGHTA and CDR2 is FQGNSA in the germline V gene. The CDR3 is CASSLAAGLAKNIQYF. Partial CDR3 DNA: TGTGCCAGCAGCTTAGCGGCAGGGTTGGCCAAAAACATT.

Regarding this clone: The CDR3 extends 3 residues past the end of the read, so its final part is completed from the germline J gene. The chain employs TRBV5-4 and TRBJ1-1; 7 nucleotides line up with TRBD1. Germline V gives CDR1 SGHNT, CDR2 YYREEE (reference sequence). This CDR3 is built from 13 residues. J gave up 4 bases and V 4 bases, and 4 bases lay outside the gene matches. The sequenced CDR3 bases are TGTGCCAGCAGCGAAGACAGGGTCACTGAA. Translating it yields CASSEDRVTE. The whole CDR3 protein reads CASSEDRVTEAFF. The complete variable domain, with remaining parts taken from reference TRBV5-4 and TRBJ1-1, reads ETGVTQSPTHLIKTRGQQVTLRCSSQSGHNTVSWYQQALGQGPQFIFQYYREEENGRGNFPPRFSGLQFPNYSSELNVNALELDDSALYLCASSEDRVTEAFFGQGTRLTVV.

Notes on this clone: The CDR3 end falls 3 residues outside the read, so it is completed with the germline J gene. The gene calls are TRBV6-2 or TRBV6-3 and TRBJ1-5, with D maybe TRBD1 (5 bases). This CDR3 has 13 amino acids. Per germline, CDR1 MNHEY and CDR2 SVGEGT. Trimming stripped 4 bases from V and 5 bases from J, with 9 bases between. The CDR3 is CASSFRGDQPQHF. The CDR3 DNA, read in part, is TGTGCCAGCAGTTTCCGAGGGGATCAGCCC.